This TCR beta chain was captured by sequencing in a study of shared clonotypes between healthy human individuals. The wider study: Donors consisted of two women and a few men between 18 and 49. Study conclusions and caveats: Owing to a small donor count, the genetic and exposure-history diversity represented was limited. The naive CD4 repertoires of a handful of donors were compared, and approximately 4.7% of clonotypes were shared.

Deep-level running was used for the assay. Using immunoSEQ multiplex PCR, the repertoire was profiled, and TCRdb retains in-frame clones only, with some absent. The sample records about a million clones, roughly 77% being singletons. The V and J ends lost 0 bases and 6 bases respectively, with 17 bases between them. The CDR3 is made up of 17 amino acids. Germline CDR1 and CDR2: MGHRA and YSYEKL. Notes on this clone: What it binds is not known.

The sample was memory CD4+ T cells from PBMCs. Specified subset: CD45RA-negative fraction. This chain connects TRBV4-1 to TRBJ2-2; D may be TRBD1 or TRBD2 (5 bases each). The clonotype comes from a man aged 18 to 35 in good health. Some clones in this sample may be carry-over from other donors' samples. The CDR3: CASSQDLGTKIAGELFF. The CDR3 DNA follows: TGCGCCAGCAGCCAAGATCTCGGGACGAAAATAGCCGGGGAGCTGTTTTTT.